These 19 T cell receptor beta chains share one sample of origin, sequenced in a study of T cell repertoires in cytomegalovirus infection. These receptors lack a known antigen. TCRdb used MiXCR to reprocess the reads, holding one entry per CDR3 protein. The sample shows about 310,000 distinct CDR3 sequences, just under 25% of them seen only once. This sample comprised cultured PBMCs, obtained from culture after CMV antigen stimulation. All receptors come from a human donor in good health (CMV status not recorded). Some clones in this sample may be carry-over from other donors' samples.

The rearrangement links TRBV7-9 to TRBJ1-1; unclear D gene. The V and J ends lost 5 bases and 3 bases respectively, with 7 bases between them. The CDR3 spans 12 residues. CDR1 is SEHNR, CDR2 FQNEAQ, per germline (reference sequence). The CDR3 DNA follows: TGTGCCAGCAGCCTCCATTACACTGAAGCTTTCTTT. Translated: CASSLHYTEAFF.

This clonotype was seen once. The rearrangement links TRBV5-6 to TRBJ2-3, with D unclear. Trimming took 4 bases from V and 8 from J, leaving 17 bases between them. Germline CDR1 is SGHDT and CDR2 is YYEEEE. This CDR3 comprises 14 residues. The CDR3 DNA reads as TGTGCCAGCAGCCCGTTCGGAACATTTGGTACGCAGTATTTT. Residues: CASSPFGTFGTQYF.

CDR3: CASSPATGELFF. In DNA, the CDR3 is TGTGCCAGCAGTCCCGCCACCGGGGAGCTGTTTTTT. The V and J genes are TRBV6-6 and TRBJ2-2; D call uncertain. The V gene lost 5 bases and the J gene lost 4 bases, with 5 bases spanning the gap. CDR3 length: 12 amino acids. Germline V gives CDR1 MNHNY, CDR2 SVGAGI (reference sequence).

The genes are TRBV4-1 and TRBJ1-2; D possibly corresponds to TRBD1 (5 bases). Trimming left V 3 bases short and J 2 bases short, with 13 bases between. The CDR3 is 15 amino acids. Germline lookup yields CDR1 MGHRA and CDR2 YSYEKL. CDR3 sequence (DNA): TGCGCCAGCAGCCAGGACCAGGGCCCCAACTATGGCTACACCTTC. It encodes CASSQDQGPNYGYTF.

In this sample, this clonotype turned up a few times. CDR3 DNA sequence: TGCGCCAGCAGGTTAGCGGGACAGGGTACAGATACGCAGTATTTT. Its protein is CASRLAGQGTDTQYF. The chain has TRBV5-1 and TRBJ2-3; TRBD1 might be the D (9 bases). V was shortened by 5 bases and J by 3 bases, with 16 bases between the two germline ends. Germline lookup yields CDR1 SGHRS and CDR2 YFSETQ. There are 15 residues in the CDR3.

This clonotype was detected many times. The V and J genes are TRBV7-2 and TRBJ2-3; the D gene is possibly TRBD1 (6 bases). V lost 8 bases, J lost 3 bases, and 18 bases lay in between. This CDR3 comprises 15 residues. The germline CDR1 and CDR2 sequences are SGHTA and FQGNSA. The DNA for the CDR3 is TGTGCCAGCGCCCTAGGGGGAGTTGAGACAGATACGCAGTATTTT. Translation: CASALGGVETDTQYF.

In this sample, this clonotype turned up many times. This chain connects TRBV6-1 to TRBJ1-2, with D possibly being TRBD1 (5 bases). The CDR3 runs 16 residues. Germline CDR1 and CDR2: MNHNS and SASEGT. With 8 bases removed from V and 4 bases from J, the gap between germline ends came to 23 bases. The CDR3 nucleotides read TGTGCCAGCCGCAGGGTGGGCAGGCCTGAGGGCTATGGCTACACCTTC. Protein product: CASRRVGRPEGYGYTF.

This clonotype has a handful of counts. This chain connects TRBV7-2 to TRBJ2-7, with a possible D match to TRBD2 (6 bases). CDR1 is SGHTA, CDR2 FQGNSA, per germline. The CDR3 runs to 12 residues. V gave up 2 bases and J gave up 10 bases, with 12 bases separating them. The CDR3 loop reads CASSLSPGLQYF. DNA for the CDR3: TGTGCCAGCAGCTTATCTCCTGGACTACAGTACTTC.

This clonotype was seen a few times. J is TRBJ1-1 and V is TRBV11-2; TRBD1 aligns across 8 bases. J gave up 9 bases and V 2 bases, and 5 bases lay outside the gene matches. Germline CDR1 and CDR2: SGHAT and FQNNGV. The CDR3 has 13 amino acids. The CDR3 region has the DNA TGTGCCAGCAGCTTACTGGACAGGGAGAAAGCTTTCTTT. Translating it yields CASSLLDREKAFF.

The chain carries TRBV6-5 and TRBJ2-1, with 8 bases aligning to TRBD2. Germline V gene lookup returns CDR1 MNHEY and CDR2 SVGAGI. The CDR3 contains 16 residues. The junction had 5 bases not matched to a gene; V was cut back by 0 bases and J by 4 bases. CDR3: CASSYSSGVGYNEQFF. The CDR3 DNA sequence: TGTGCCAGCAGTTACTCTAGCGGGGTGGGTTACAATGAGCAGTTCTTC.

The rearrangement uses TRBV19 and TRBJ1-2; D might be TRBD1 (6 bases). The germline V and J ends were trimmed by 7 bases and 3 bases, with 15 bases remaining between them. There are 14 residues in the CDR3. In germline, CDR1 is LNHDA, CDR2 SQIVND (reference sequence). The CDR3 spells CASNTGGLHYGYTF. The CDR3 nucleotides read TGTGCCAGTAACACCGGGGGGCTCCACTATGGCTACACCTTC.

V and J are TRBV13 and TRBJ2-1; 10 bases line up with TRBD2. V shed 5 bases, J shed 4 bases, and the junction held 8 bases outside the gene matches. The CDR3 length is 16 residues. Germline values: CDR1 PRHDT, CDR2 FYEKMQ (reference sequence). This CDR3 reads CASSPGTSVLYNEQFF. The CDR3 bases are TGTGCCAGCAGCCCCGGGACTAGCGTCTTGTACAATGAGCAGTTCTTC.

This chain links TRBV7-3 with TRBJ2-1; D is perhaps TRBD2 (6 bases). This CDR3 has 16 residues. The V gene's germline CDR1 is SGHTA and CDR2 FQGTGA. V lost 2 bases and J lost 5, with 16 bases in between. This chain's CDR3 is CASSLSPGSPDNEQFF. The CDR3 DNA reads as TGTGCCAGCAGCTTATCGCCCGGGAGTCCCGACAATGAGCAGTTCTTC.

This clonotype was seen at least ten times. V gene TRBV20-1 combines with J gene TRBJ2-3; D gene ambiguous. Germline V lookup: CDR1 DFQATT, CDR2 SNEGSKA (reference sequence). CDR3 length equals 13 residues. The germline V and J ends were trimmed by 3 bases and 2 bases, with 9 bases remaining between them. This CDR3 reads CSARWGPTDTQYF. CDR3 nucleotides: TGCAGTGCTAGGTGGGGTCCCACAGATACGCAGTATTTT.

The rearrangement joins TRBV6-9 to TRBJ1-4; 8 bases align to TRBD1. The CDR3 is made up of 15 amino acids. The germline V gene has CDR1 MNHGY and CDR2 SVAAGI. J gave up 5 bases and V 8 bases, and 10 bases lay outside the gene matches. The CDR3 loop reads CASFPPGQENEKLFF. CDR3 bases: TGTGCCAGCTTCCCACCGGGACAGGAGAATGAAAAACTGTTTTTT.

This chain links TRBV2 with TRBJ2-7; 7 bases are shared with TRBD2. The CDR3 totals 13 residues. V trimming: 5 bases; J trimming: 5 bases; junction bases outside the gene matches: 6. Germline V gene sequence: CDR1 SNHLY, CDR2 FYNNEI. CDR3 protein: CASSFRGVDEQYV. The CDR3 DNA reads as TGTGCCAGCAGTTTCCGGGGGGTTGACGAGCAGTACGTC.

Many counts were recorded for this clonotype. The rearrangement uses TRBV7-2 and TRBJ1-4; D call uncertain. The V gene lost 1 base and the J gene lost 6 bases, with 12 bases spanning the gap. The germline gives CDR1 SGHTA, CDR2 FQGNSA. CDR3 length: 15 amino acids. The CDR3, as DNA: TGTGCCAGCAGCTTAGAGGGTCTGGGTCATGAAAAACTGTTTTTT. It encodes CASSLEGLGHEKLFF.

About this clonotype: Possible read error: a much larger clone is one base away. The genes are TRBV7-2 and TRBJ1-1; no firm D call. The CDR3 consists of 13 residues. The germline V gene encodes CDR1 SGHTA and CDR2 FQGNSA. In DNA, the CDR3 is TGTGCCAGCAGCTTGGTCAGGCTCACTGAAGCTCTCTTT. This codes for CASSLVRLTEALF.

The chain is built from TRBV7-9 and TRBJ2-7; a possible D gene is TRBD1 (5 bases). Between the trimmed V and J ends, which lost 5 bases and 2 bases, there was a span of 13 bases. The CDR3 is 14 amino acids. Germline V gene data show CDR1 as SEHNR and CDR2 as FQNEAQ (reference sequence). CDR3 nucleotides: TGTGCCAGCAGCGAACAGGCTATCACCTACGAGCAGTACTTC. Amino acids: CASSEQAITYEQYF.